Listed below are T cell receptor beta chains from one sample, sequenced in a study of OX40 agonist ivuxolimab in advanced cancers. Measured with immunoSEQ multiplex PCR; TCRdb has only the in-frame clones, and not every one. The table records more than 75,000 clones, 89% of them present only once. The source material was CD4+ or CD8+ T cells sorted from blood, sampled in a trial of the OX40 agonist ivuxolimab. These receptor sequences come from an adult with an advanced solid tumor such as melanoma, head and neck, liver or kidney cancer. The CDR3 runs from the conserved cysteine through the conserved F or W. A D gene is named only where the DNA matches it firmly. Clone size appears in some rows only: once, few, many, or a class for an expanded clone.

j_call: TRBJ2-3
clone_size: NA
v_call: TRBV5-1
d_call: TRBD2
cdr3_aa: CASRDGTRSTDTQYF
cdr3_nt: TGCGCCAGCAGAGATGGGACTAGGTCCACAGATACGCAGTATTTT

j_call: TRBJ1-2
clone_size: few
v_call: TRBV7-9
d_call: NA
cdr3_aa: CASSSLEHGYTF
cdr3_nt: TGTGCCAGCAGCTCCCTTGAGCACGGCTACACCTTC

j_call: TRBJ1-3
clone_size: NA
v_call: TRBV5-8
d_call: NA
cdr3_aa: CASYRVLSSGNTIYF
cdr3_nt: TGTGCCAGCTACAGGGTATTAAGCTCTGGAAACACCATATATTTT

j_call: TRBJ2-1
clone_size: once
v_call: TRBV4-3
d_call: NA
cdr3_aa: CASSQDWAYNEQFF
cdr3_nt: TGCGCCAGCAGCCAAGATTGGGCCTACAATGAGCAGTTCTTC

j_call: TRBJ1-1
clone_size: NA
v_call: TRBV30
d_call: TRBD1
cdr3_aa: CAWMVPGQPRLAFF
cdr3_nt: TGTGCCTGGATGGTCCCGGGACAGCCGCGACTAGCTTTCTTT

j_call: TRBJ1-2
clone_size: NA
v_call: TRBV2
d_call: NA
cdr3_aa: CASRTKGGNGYTF
cdr3_nt: TGTGCCAGCAGAACAAAGGGAGGAAATGGCTACACCTTC

j_call: TRBJ1-4
clone_size: NA
v_call: TRBV5-6
d_call: NA
cdr3_aa: CASSLGAGVGEKLFF
cdr3_nt: TGTGCCAGCAGCTTGGGGGCGGGCGTAGGAGAAAAACTGTTTTTT

j_call: TRBJ2-1
clone_size: NA
v_call: TRBV10-3
d_call: NA
cdr3_aa: CAISEYNEQFF
cdr3_nt: TGTGCCATCAGTGAATACAATGAGCAGTTCTTC

j_call: TRBJ2-7
clone_size: NA
v_call: TRBV18
d_call: TRBD1
cdr3_aa: CASSPPVQGVNEQYF
cdr3_nt: TGTGCCAGCTCACCACCGGTGCAGGGGGTGAACGAGCAGTACTTC

j_call: TRBJ2-1
clone_size: NA
v_call: TRBV11-3
d_call: TRBD2
cdr3_aa: CASSLAGSGVSYNEQFF
cdr3_nt: TGTGCCAGCAGCTTAGCGGGTAGCGGGGTCTCCTACAATGAGCAGTTCTTC

j_call: TRBJ1-2
clone_size: few
v_call: TRBV18
d_call: NA
cdr3_aa: CASSIDRVHGYTF
cdr3_nt: TGTGCCAGCTCAATCGACAGAGTCCATGGCTACACCTTC

j_call: TRBJ1-1
clone_size: NA
v_call: TRBV11-2
d_call: NA
cdr3_aa: CASSLAGVPEAFF
cdr3_nt: TGTGCCAGCAGCTTAGCCGGGGTCCCTGAAGCTTTCTTT

j_call: TRBJ2-3
clone_size: NA
v_call: TRBV5-1
d_call: NA
cdr3_aa: CASSQGRNTDTQYF
cdr3_nt: TGCGCCAGCTCTCAGGGACGGAACACAGATACGCAGTATTTT

j_call: TRBJ1-1
clone_size: NA
v_call: TRBV5-1
d_call: TRBD1
cdr3_aa: CASSLRQGQGTEAFF
cdr3_nt: TGCGCCAGCAGCCTTAGACAGGGGCAGGGTACTGAAGCTTTCTTT

j_call: TRBJ1-5
clone_size: NA
v_call: TRBV30
d_call: TRBD1
cdr3_aa: CAWSLTGANQPQHF
cdr3_nt: TGTGCCTGGAGTCTGACAGGGGCCAATCAGCCCCAGCATTTT

j_call: TRBJ2-5
clone_size: NA
v_call: TRBV27
d_call: NA
cdr3_aa: CATLKSWGGETQYF
cdr3_nt: TGTGCCACCCTGAAGTCATGGGGAGGTGAGACCCAGTACTTC

j_call: TRBJ1-5
clone_size: NA
v_call: TRBV6-1
d_call: NA
cdr3_aa: CASSESRFGNQPQHF
cdr3_nt: TGTGCCAGCAGTGAGTCCAGGTTTGGGAATCAGCCCCAGCATTTT

j_call: TRBJ2-5
clone_size: NA
v_call: TRBV28
d_call: NA
cdr3_aa: CASTGLQETQYF
cdr3_nt: TGTGCCAGCACAGGGCTACAAGAGACCCAGTACTTC

j_call: TRBJ2-6
clone_size: NA
v_call: TRBV10-3
d_call: NA
cdr3_aa: CAIKADSGANVLTF
cdr3_nt: TGTGCCATCAAGGCGGATTCTGGGGCCAACGTCCTGACTTTC

j_call: TRBJ2-3
clone_size: NA
v_call: TRBV15
d_call: NA
cdr3_aa: CATSPGQSTDTQYF
cdr3_nt: TGTGCCACCAGCCCCGGGCAAAGCACAGATACGCAGTATTTT

j_call: TRBJ1-5
clone_size: NA
v_call: TRBV6-5
d_call: NA
cdr3_aa: CASSRDLNQPQHF
cdr3_nt: TGTGCCAGCAGCCGGGACCTCAATCAGCCCCAGCATTTT

j_call: TRBJ2-7
clone_size: NA
v_call: TRBV6-5
d_call: TRBD2
cdr3_aa: CASSYGASGTYEQYF
cdr3_nt: TGTGCCAGCAGTTATGGGGCTAGCGGTACCTACGAGCAGTACTTC

j_call: TRBJ1-5
clone_size: NA
v_call: TRBV6-6
d_call: NA
cdr3_aa: CASAPSGGNQPQHF
cdr3_nt: TGTGCCAGTGCCCCCTCAGGCGGCAATCAGCCCCAGCATTTT

j_call: TRBJ1-5
clone_size: once
v_call: TRBV6-1
d_call: NA
cdr3_aa: CASSEAGGNQPQHF
cdr3_nt: TGTGCCAGCAGTGAAGCGGGGGGCAATCAGCCCCAGCATTTT

j_call: TRBJ2-7
clone_size: NA
v_call: TRBV5-4
d_call: NA
cdr3_aa: CASSFSGTTYEQYF
cdr3_nt: TGTGCCAGCAGCTTTTCCGGGACGACCTACGAGCAGTACTTC

j_call: TRBJ2-4
clone_size: NA
v_call: TRBV29-1
d_call: NA
cdr3_aa: CSVQGSLAKNIQYF
cdr3_nt: TGCAGCGTACAGGGATCTCTAGCCAAAAACATTCAGTACTTC

j_call: TRBJ1-1
clone_size: NA
v_call: TRBV12-5
d_call: NA
cdr3_aa: CASGLVRGWTEAFF
cdr3_nt: TGTGCTAGTGGTTTGGTACGGGGATGGACTGAAGCTTTCTTT

j_call: TRBJ2-7
clone_size: NA
v_call: TRBV5-6
d_call: NA
cdr3_aa: CASSFTEEQYF
cdr3_nt: TGTGCCAGCAGCTTCACGGAAGAGCAGTACTTC